This TCR beta chain was obtained from a study of glioma-infiltrating T cells. TCR alpha and beta CDR3 regions were amplified from RNA using iRepertoire nested multiplex PCR. TCRdb independently ran MiXCR on the multiplex PCR reads; one entry per CDR3 protein. The sample has some 90,000 distinct CDR3 sequences; 35% to 50% are singletons. Turning to this clonotype: Its antigen is not identified.

General study results and limits: Above-expected tissue-blood divergence occurred in all gliomas, most in low-grade ones.

This CDR3 has 18 amino acids. V was clipped by 8 bases and J by 1 base, with 26 bases between them. Looked up from germline, CDR1 is MNHNS and CDR2 is SASEGT. The gene calls are TRBV6-1 and TRBJ1-1, with a weak D call TRBD1 (5 bases). Sequencing was performed on glioma tissue, nonneoplastic brain tissue, or PBMCs (not recorded which). This TCR came from a human donor with low-grade glioma or glioblastoma, undergoing nonglioma brain surgery, or in good health (not recorded which). CDR3 DNA sequence: TGTGCCAGCCTAGGGCAGGGCGTTTTGACCGGGGAGAACACTGAAGCTTTCTTT. Residues: CASLGQGVLTGENTEAFF.